Below are 4 T cell receptor beta chains sequenced from a single sample in a study of T cell responses to AZD1222 COVID-19 vaccine. Clones were read by immunoSEQ multiplex PCR, and TCRdb kept only the in-frame ones, dropping some. The repertoire holds about 98,000 clones, about four fifths seen once, with approximately 17% in the top ten. The sample in question was peripheral blood, obtained on day 0 of AZD1222 vaccination. Every receptor here comes from an adult in good health.

This clone was detected a few times. V usage is TRBV28 and J usage is TRBJ1-2; 7 positions match TRBD1. There are 12 residues in the CDR3. The V gene's germline CDR1 is MDHEN and CDR2 SYDVKM. Losses at the gene ends were 8 bases for V and 14 bases for J; bases not matched to a gene: 14. CDR3 in DNA: TGTGCCAGCTTCGGGACAGCGGGTCAAACGACCTTC. Translating it yields CASFGTAGQTTF.

The chain is built from TRBV12-3 or TRBV12-4 and TRBJ1-1; no definite D call. The CDR3 totals 13 residues. V was trimmed by 1 base and J by 4 bases, leaving 7 bases between them. For the CDR3, the DNA is TGTGCCAGCAGTTTAGGGCGCGGCACTGAAGCTTTCTTT. The encoded protein is CASSLGRGTEAFF.

The V call is TRBV28, the J call TRBJ1-4; D uncertain. Germline CDR1 is MDHEN and CDR2 is SYDVKM. CDR3 length: 14 amino acids. V was clipped by 6 bases and J by 2 bases, with 10 bases between them. The CDR3: CASRWGGTNEKLFF. The CDR3 DNA sequence: TGTGCCAGCAGATGGGGAGGCACTAATGAAAAACTGTTTTTT.

The rearrangement uses TRBV6-2 or TRBV6-3 and TRBJ1-1; D is ambiguous. Per germline, CDR1 MNHEY and CDR2 SVGEGT. Trimming left V 5 bases short and J 6 bases short, with 31 bases between. CDR3 size: 19 residues. Written as DNA, the CDR3 is TGTGCCAGCAGTCCCCTTACATACGTGGAGAAAAGTATGTTCGCTGAAGCTTTCTTT. Translation gives CASSPLTYVEKSMFAEAFF.